Below are 6 T cell receptor beta chains sequenced from a single sample in a study of control samples from healthy donors and cancer patients. Generated by immunoSEQ multiplex PCR, the TCRdb table keeps only in-frame clones and is missing some. There are 120,000 to 150,000 clones in the sample; 80% to 90% occur only once, and around 9% lies in the top ten. The source material was blood. The source of these receptors is a woman in her thirties in good health.

The chain recombines TRBV7-2 with TRBJ2-1; 10 bases line up with TRBD2. J gave up 6 bases and V 5 bases, and 7 bases lay outside the gene matches. The CDR3 is made up of 15 amino acids. Germline CDR1 and CDR2: SGHTA and FQGNSA. The CDR3 region has the DNA TGTGCCAGCAGCCCCGAGCTAGCGGGGGTCAATGAGCAGTTCTTC. Translated: CASSPELAGVNEQFF.

The V gene is TRBV5-1, the J gene TRBJ2-3; TRBD2 agrees at 8 bases. The CDR3 spans 17 residues. J was trimmed by 0 bases and V by 2 bases; bases with no gene match: 8. Per germline, CDR1 SGHRS and CDR2 YFSETQ. This chain's CDR3 is CASSLTSGYSSTDTQYF. As DNA, the CDR3 is TGCGCCAGCAGCTTAACTAGCGGATATTCTAGCACAGATACGCAGTATTTT.

The rearrangement links TRBV5-1 to TRBJ2-1, with a weak D call TRBD1 (6 bases). Trimming shortened V by 2 bases and J by 0 bases, and 9 bases separated the two germline ends. This CDR3 contains 15 residues. Per germline, CDR1 SGHRS and CDR2 YFSETQ. The CDR3 spells CASSFGTPSYNEQFF. The CDR3 DNA is TGCGCCAGCAGCTTCGGGACACCCTCCTACAATGAGCAGTTCTTC. The variable domain in full, completed from reference TRBV5-1 and TRBJ2-1, reads KAGVTQTPRYLIKTRGQQVTLSCSPISGHRSVSWYQQTPGQGLQFLFEYFSETQRNKGNFPGRFSGRQFSNSRSEMNVSTLELGDSALYLCASSFGTPSYNEQFFGPGTRLTVL.

In this sample, this clone turned up once. The rearrangement uses TRBV2 and TRBJ2-7; no definite D call. The CDR3 runs to 12 residues. Germline loops: CDR1 SNHLY, CDR2 FYNNEI. The germline V and J ends were trimmed by 6 bases and 3 bases, with 9 bases remaining between them. DNA of the CDR3: TGTGCCAGCAGGCAGGCGCACTACGAGCAGTACTTC. This translates into CASRQAHYEQYF.

The V call is TRBV18, the J call TRBJ2-1; no firm D call. Germline V CDR1 and CDR2: KGHSH, LQKENI. CDR3 length: 15 amino acids. V gave up 0 bases and J gave up 2 bases, with 8 bases separating them. DNA of the CDR3: TGTGCCAGCTCACCACCGAACGGTACCTACAATGAGCAGTTCTTC. Residues: CASSPPNGTYNEQFF.

This chain uses TRBV6-1 with TRBJ2-7, with 13 nucleotides matching TRBD2. V shed 1 base and J 7 bases; nucleotides not matched to a gene: 22. The CDR3 length is 21 residues. CDR1 and CDR2 (germline): MNHNS, SASEGT. The CDR3, as DNA: TGTGCCAGCAGTGAAGAAAGGGGCAGGGGGCTACTAGCGGGAGGGTACGGTGAGCAGTACTTC. Amino acids: CASSEERGRGLLAGGYGEQYF.